A single sample is the source of the 7 T cell receptor beta chains below, sequenced in a study of cytomegalovirus exposure and HLA in healthy donors. Amplification used 60 Vbeta primers and 13 Jbeta primers. Clones were sequenced by immunoSEQ multiplex PCR, and TCRdb holds only the in-frame ones, with some missing. This sample has over 100,000 clones, with nearly 70% found just once. The sequencing input was PBMCs. The receptors were gathered from a woman in her seventies in good health and CMV-seropositive.

This clone was seen ten or more times. This chain links TRBV5-5 with TRBJ2-6; no clear D. In germline, CDR1 is SGHKS, CDR2 YYEKEE (reference sequence). The CDR3 is made up of 16 amino acids. V was cut by 1 base and J by 0 bases, with 8 bases left in between. CDR3 sequence reads: CASSLLSGSGANVLTF. The DNA of the CDR3 is TGTGCCAGCAGCTTGTTGTCAGGCTCTGGGGCCAACGTCCTGACTTTC. Together with reference TRBV5-5 and TRBJ2-6, the CDR3 gives the full variable domain: DAGVTQSPTHLIKTRGQQVTLRCSPISGHKSVSWYQQVLGQGPQFIFQYYEKEERGRGNFPDRFSARQFPNYSSELNVNALLLGDSALYLCASSLLSGSGANVLTFGAGSRLTVL.

The chain is built from TRBV18 and TRBJ2-7, with TRBD1 matching 7 bases. The germline V gene encodes CDR1 KGHSH and CDR2 LQKENI. This CDR3 is 14 amino acids long. J lost 7 bases, V lost 6 bases, and 12 bases had no gene match. The CDR3 loop is CASSLDRIKREQYF. The CDR3 DNA reads TGTGCCAGCTCCCTGGACAGGATTAAAAGGGAGCAGTACTTC.

V is TRBV5-1 and J is TRBJ1-2; D gene uncertain. CDR3 length: 11 residues. CDR1 is SGHRS and CDR2 is YFSETQ in the germline V gene. The V end lost 3 bases, the J end lost 3 bases, and 3 bases lay between the germline ends. The DNA for the CDR3 is TGCGCCAGCAGCTCGGACTATGGCTACACCTTC. It is translated as CASSSDYGYTF.

V and J are TRBV27 and TRBJ1-2, with 8 bases aligning to TRBD1. The CDR3 has 15 residues. The V and J ends lost 7 bases and 4 bases, in that order; junction bases with no gene match: 11. Germline CDR1 MNHEY, CDR2 SMNVEV (reference sequence). As DNA, the CDR3 is TGTGCCAGCACCCTTAAGGGACAGGTTGGCTATGGCTACACCTTC. It translates to CASTLKGQVGYGYTF.

Only a few counts were recorded for this clone. The gene calls are TRBV5-1 and TRBJ2-3; TRBD2 matches 13 bases. J lost 0 bases, V lost 1 base, and 5 bases had no gene match. This CDR3 has 18 amino acids. Germline CDR1 is SGHRS and CDR2 is YFSETQ. CDR3 DNA: TGCGCCAGCAGCTTGACTAGCGGGGGGGGAACTAGCACAGATACGCAGTATTTT. Translated: CASSLTSGGGTSTDTQYF. Full variable domain (remainder filled in from reference TRBV5-1 and TRBJ2-3): KAGVTQTPRYLIKTRGQQVTLSCSPISGHRSVSWYQQTPGQGLQFLFEYFSETQRNKGNFPGRFSGRQFSNSRSEMNVSTLELGDSALYLCASSLTSGGGTSTDTQYFGPGTRLTVL.

This clone was seen a few times. The V call is TRBV30, the J call TRBJ2-7; 7 bases fit TRBD1. CDR3 length: 16 residues. Per germline, CDR1 GTSNPN and CDR2 SVGIG (reference sequence). The junction had 15 bases not matched to a gene; V was cut back by 5 bases and J by 2 bases. The CDR3 coding sequence is TGTGCCTGGGGTCGAAAAGCGTGGGACAGAACCTACGAGCAGTACTTC. Its protein product is CAWGRKAWDRTYEQYF.

The chain recombines TRBV30 with TRBJ2-2; D possibly corresponds to TRBD1 (6 bases). Germline CDR1 reads GTSNPN; CDR2 reads SVGIG (reference sequence). The CDR3 is 14 amino acids. Between the trimmed V and J ends, which lost 4 bases and 6 bases, there was a span of 15 bases. The CDR3 here is CAWMSQGQSGELFF. Written as DNA, the CDR3 is TGTGCCTGGATGTCGCAGGGGCAATCCGGGGAGCTGTTTTTT.